These 19 T cell receptor beta chains were sequenced from one sample in a study of vaccination effects on CD4 cells after COVID-19. Which antigens these TCRs recognize remains unknown. Assay: immunoSEQ multiplex PCR; the TCRdb copy retains only in-frame clones and omits some. The sample carries about 22,000 clones, 75% recorded once. The ViraFEST assay expanded antigen-specific CD4+ T cells with viral peptide pools before sequencing. Subsequent to approximately 11 days of culture, CD4+ T cells were isolated. Vaccinated participants had no history of SARS-CoV-2 infection and tested negative for nucleocapsid antibodies. The starting material was CD4+ T cells from PBMCs cultured with HCoV-NL63 spike peptides, obtained before COVID-19 vaccination. Receptors were obtained from a human donor who received a COVID-19 vaccine.

V gene TRBV25-1 combines with J gene TRBJ1-4, with 9 bases matching TRBD1. The ends lost 6 bases at V and 7 bases at J; junction bases unmatched: 6. Germline-derived CDR1 and CDR2 are MGHDK and SYGVNS. The CDR3 sequence is 14 residues long. The CDR3 reads CASSLTGGTEKLFF. The CDR3, as DNA: TGTGCCAGCAGCTTGACAGGGGGGACTGAAAAACTGTTTTTT.

CDR3 loop: CAWSTILDRVDTDTQYF. The CDR3 DNA follows: TGTGCCTGGAGTACAATATTAGACAGGGTAGACACAGATACGCAGTATTTT. V usage is TRBV30 and J usage is TRBJ2-3, with 7 bases fitting TRBD1. The CDR3 runs to 17 residues. V lost 2 bases and J lost 2; bases outside the gene matches: 13. CDR1 is GTSNPN and CDR2 is SVGIG in the germline V gene (reference sequence).

The chain combines TRBV3-1 (or the pseudogene TRBV3-2) with TRBJ1-2; no definite D call. The germline V and J ends were trimmed by 1 base and 3 bases, with 6 bases remaining between them. The CDR3 runs to 13 residues. Germline lookup yields CDR1 LGHDT and CDR2 YNNKEL (reference sequence). This CDR3 reads CASSQGADYGYTF. CDR3 DNA: TGTGCCAGCAGCCAAGGGGCAGACTATGGCTACACCTTC.

This chain joins TRBV7-2 and TRBJ2-3; 9 positions match TRBD2. CDR3 size: 15 residues. CDR1 is SGHTA, CDR2 FQGNSA, per germline. V trimming: 6 bases; J trimming: 8 bases; junction bases outside the gene matches: 12. The CDR3 here is CASRTGVAGVGTQYF. DNA of the CDR3: TGTGCCAGCAGGACCGGGGTAGCGGGAGTTGGTACGCAGTATTTT.

The chain carries TRBV29-1 and TRBJ1-1; TRBD1 is a possible D gene (6 bases). The V gene's germline CDR1 is SQVTM and CDR2 ANQGSEA. Trimming removed 4 bases from V and 3 bases from J, with 12 bases in between. CDR3 length: 13 residues. The CDR3 nucleotides are TGCAGCGTTGCCACCGGGGGGCACACTGAAGCTTTCTTT. It yields the protein CSVATGGHTEAFF.

The chain uses TRBV4-2 and TRBJ2-5; TRBD2 might be the D (5 bases). Deletions cut 2 bases from V and 0 bases from J, with 10 bases between. Per the germline V gene, CDR1 is LGHNA and CDR2 is YNFKEQ. The CDR3 has 15 residues. In DNA form, the CDR3 reads TGTGCCAGCAGCCAACCCGCGGGTCACCAAGAGACCCAGTACTTC. This translates into CASSQPAGHQETQYF.

In this sample, this clone turned up once. V gene TRBV3-1 (or the pseudogene TRBV3-2) combines with J gene TRBJ1-3; 7 bases agree with TRBD1. The ends lost 2 bases at V and 0 bases at J; junction bases unmatched: 7. Germline values: CDR1 LGHDT, CDR2 YNNKEL (reference sequence). There are 17 residues in the CDR3. The DNA for the CDR3 is TGTGCCAGCAGCCAATCTCCAGGGGGTATCTCTGGAAACACCATATATTTT. Residues: CASSQSPGGISGNTIYF.

J is TRBJ2-7 and V is TRBV10-3; 7 bases map to TRBD1. The junction had 9 bases not matched to a gene; V was cut back by 5 bases and J by 2 bases. Germline-derived CDR1 and CDR2 are ENHRY and SYGVKD. There are 15 residues in the CDR3. The CDR3 is CAISPGQVKTYEQYF. The DNA for the CDR3 is TGTGCCATCAGTCCAGGACAGGTGAAGACCTACGAGCAGTACTTC.

A single count supports this clone. The J gene is TRBJ2-1, the V gene TRBV28; TRBD2 might be the D (6 bases). Deletions cut 2 bases from V and 7 bases from J, with 18 bases between. Per the germline V gene, CDR1 is MDHEN and CDR2 is SYDVKM. This CDR3 has 16 residues. The CDR3 DNA sequence: TGTGCCAGCAGTTTAGGTGGGGTGGGGGGAGGAAATGAGCAGTTCTTC. Its translation is CASSLGGVGGGNEQFF.

The chain carries TRBV28 and TRBJ1-1, with TRBD1 as a possible D gene (5 bases). Germline V lookup: CDR1 MDHEN, CDR2 SYDVKM. Trimming left V 4 bases short and J 0 bases short, with 9 bases between. The CDR3 has 14 residues. The CDR3 loop is CASSSGGLNTEAFF. In DNA, the CDR3 is TGTGCCAGCAGTTCTGGGGGGTTGAACACTGAAGCTTTCTTT.

The rearrangement joins TRBV2 to TRBJ2-5; D is possibly TRBD1 or TRBD2 (6 bases each). The CDR3 contains 13 residues. V shed 6 bases and J shed 5 bases, with 13 bases lying between them. In germline, CDR1 is SNHLY, CDR2 FYNNEI. CDR3 region: CASRTRGWETQYF. The DNA of the CDR3 is TGTGCCAGCAGGACTAGGGGGTGGGAGACCCAGTACTTC.

This chain links TRBV6-5 with TRBJ2-5, with 8 positions matching TRBD1. V dropped 4 bases and J dropped 4; count of bases not matched to a gene: 2. The CDR3 spans 13 residues. Germline lookup yields CDR1 MNHEY and CDR2 SVGAGI. CDR3 nucleotide sequence: TGTGCCAGCAGTTCCGACAGGGGAGAGACCCAGTACTTC. Its protein is CASSSDRGETQYF.

This clone was seen only a few times. The J gene is TRBJ1-6, the V gene TRBV5-4; a possible D gene is TRBD1 (5 bases). Trimming left V 4 bases short and J 5 bases short, with 10 bases between. The CDR3 is made up of 14 amino acids. CDR1 and CDR2 (germline): SGHNT, YYREEE (reference sequence). The CDR3 bases are TGTGCCAGCAGCACTGACAGAAATAATTCACCCCTCCACTTT. Amino acids: CASSTDRNNSPLHF. Variable domain in full (rest from reference TRBV5-4 and TRBJ1-6): ETGVTQSPTHLIKTRGQQVTLRCSSQSGHNTVSWYQQALGQGPQFIFQYYREEENGRGNFPPRFSGLQFPNYSSELNVNALELDDSALYLCASSTDRNNSPLHFGNGTRLTVT.

This chain joins TRBV18 and TRBJ2-1, with D hard to call. Germline V gene data show CDR1 as KGHSH and CDR2 as LQKENI. Trimming pared 1 base from V and 5 bases from J, leaving 6 bases between. The CDR3 spans 13 residues. CDR3 sequence reads: CASSPLRNNEQFF. As DNA, the CDR3 is TGTGCCAGCTCACCACTCAGAAACAATGAGCAGTTCTTC.

The rearrangement joins TRBV10-3 to TRBJ2-6; TRBD1 or TRBD2 may be the D gene (5 bases each). Germline V lookup: CDR1 ENHRY, CDR2 SYGVKD. The CDR3 is made up of 16 amino acids. The V and J ends lost 10 bases and 0 bases respectively, with 16 bases between them. The DNA for the CDR3 is TGTGCCACCCTACCGGGACCGTCCTCTGGGGCCAACGTCCTGACTTTC. Encoded protein: CATLPGPSSGANVLTF.

The V call is TRBV15, the J call TRBJ1-1; D remains ambiguous. Germline V gene data show CDR1 as LNHNV and CDR2 as YYDKDF (reference sequence). V lost 1 base to trimming and J lost 1 base, with 10 bases between them. The CDR3 spans 15 residues. The CDR3 nucleotides are TGTGCCACCAGCAGAGGTCCGGCAGCGAACACTGAAGCTTTCTTT. Translating gives CATSRGPAANTEAFF.

V and J are TRBV5-6 and TRBJ2-7, with 12 bases lining up with TRBD2. The CDR3 extends over 16 amino acids. Germline CDR1 reads SGHDT; CDR2 reads YYEEEE. Trimming cost V 6 bases and J 3 bases; bases outside gene matches: 10. The CDR3 sequence is CASTLGPTSGSYEQYF. The CDR3 region has the DNA TGTGCCAGCACCCTAGGCCCGACTAGCGGGAGCTACGAGCAGTACTTC. The variable domain in full, with the rest retrieved from reference TRBV5-6 and TRBJ2-7, is DAGVTQSPTHLIKTRGQQVTLRCSPKSGHDTVSWYQQALGQGPQFIFQYYEEEERQRGNFPDRFSGHQFPNYSSELNVNALLLGDSALYLCASTLGPTSGSYEQYFGPGTRLTVT.

This clone was seen a single time. This rearrangement joins TRBV29-1 to TRBJ1-4; possibly TRBD1 for D (6 bases). V lost 0 bases to trimming and J lost 8 bases, with 19 bases between them. From germline, CDR1 is SQVTM and CDR2 ANQGSEA. The CDR3 loop spans 16 amino acids. CDR3 protein: CSVEDLRGAAREKLFF. CDR3 nucleotides: TGCAGCGTTGAAGATTTAAGGGGGGCAGCGAGGGAAAAACTGTTTTTT.

V and J are TRBV20-1 and TRBJ1-2, with 7 positions matching TRBD1. This CDR3 contains 11 residues. Germline V gene lookup returns CDR1 DFQATT and CDR2 SNEGSKA (reference sequence). V gave up 8 bases and J gave up 7 bases; unmatched junction bases: 7. CDR3 region: CSSNDRAGYTF. CDR3 DNA: TGCAGTTCTAACGACAGGGCTGGCTACACCTTC.